This T cell receptor beta chain stems from a study of T-cell memory formation after mild COVID-19. The wider study: In these data, TCR clusters were largely donor specific. Study-level points and caveats: Day 15 to 85 contractors were CD4/CD8 balanced; later expanders leaned CD4+.

TCRdb reprocessed the 5' RACE reads with MiXCR, giving one entry per CDR3 protein. The table includes roughly 110,000 distinct CDR3 sequences, about 24% detected once. A few counts support this clonotype. Antigen: not known. The receptor was isolated from a man between 18 and 35 years old who had mild COVID-19 (a few samples of this study predate the infection). Cell type and time point are not known. Sample: PBMCs or a T cell subset sorted from them (not recorded which).

The CDR3 nucleotides are TGTGCCAGCAGTTTGGGGGACCTACAGCCCCAGCATTTT. Amino acid sequence: CASSLGDLQPQHF. V and J are TRBV27 and TRBJ1-5, with a possible D match to TRBD1 (5 bases). V gave up 3 bases and J gave up 7 bases, with 10 bases separating them. This CDR3 is built from 13 residues. Germline V gives CDR1 MNHEY, CDR2 SMNVEV (reference sequence).